These T cell receptor beta chains were read from a single sample in a study of blood T cell repertoires in COVID-19. The table came from immunoSEQ multiplex PCR; TCRdb's copy has only in-frame clones and leaves some out. Here the sample spans fewer than 150,000 clones, around 90% being singletons. Sequencing was performed on peripheral blood. Receptor source: a woman of 80 years or more with acute or convalescent COVID-19. The CDR3 runs from the conserved cysteine through the conserved F or W. Fields, in order: D gene, J gene, clone size, V gene, CDR3 protein, CDR3 DNA. The D gene is left open where the match is weak. The listing skips clone size in some rows; elsewhere it reads once, few, many or a size class.

d_call: -; j_call: TRBJ1-2; clone_size: -; v_call: TRBV6-5; cdr3_aa: CASTGTNSYGYTF; cdr3_nt: TGTGCCAGCACCGGGACTAACAGCTATGGCTACACCTTC
d_call: TRBD1; j_call: TRBJ1-1; clone_size: -; v_call: TRBV6-5; cdr3_aa: CASRRTGRATEAFF; cdr3_nt: TGTGCCAGCAGAAGGACAGGGAGGGCCACTGAAGCTTTCTTT
d_call: TRBD1; j_call: TRBJ1-4; clone_size: -; v_call: TRBV27; cdr3_aa: CASSLSLTGLSEKLFF; cdr3_nt: TGTGCCAGCAGTTTATCGTTGACAGGGTTGTCTGAAAAACTGTTTTTT
d_call: -; j_call: TRBJ1-2; clone_size: few; v_call: TRBV3-1/TRBV3-2; cdr3_aa: CASSHRYGYTF; cdr3_nt: TGTGCCAGCAGCCACCGTTATGGCTACACCTTC
d_call: -; j_call: TRBJ2-1; clone_size: -; v_call: TRBV6-1; cdr3_aa: CASSEGGSSSGSYNEQFF; cdr3_nt: TGTGCCAGCAGTGAGGGTGGAAGTAGCTCGGGCTCCTACAATGAGCAGTTCTTC
d_call: TRBD1; j_call: TRBJ1-1; clone_size: -; v_call: TRBV2; cdr3_aa: CASSPGGAFF; cdr3_nt: TGTGCCAGCAGCCCAGGGGGAGCTTTCTTT
d_call: TRBD1; j_call: TRBJ1-2; clone_size: -; v_call: TRBV5-1; cdr3_aa: CASSPGQGVGYGYTF; cdr3_nt: TGCGCCAGCAGCCCAGGACAGGGGGTAGGGTATGGCTACACCTTC
d_call: TRBD1; j_call: TRBJ1-2; clone_size: -; v_call: TRBV11-1; cdr3_aa: CASSIQLTGDGYTF; cdr3_nt: TGTGCCAGCAGCATCCAACTGACAGGGGATGGCTACACCTTC
d_call: -; j_call: TRBJ1-5; clone_size: -; v_call: TRBV12-3/TRBV12-4; cdr3_aa: CASKRENQPQHF; cdr3_nt: TGTGCCAGCAAAAGGGAGAATCAGCCCCAGCATTTT
d_call: TRBD2; j_call: TRBJ2-7; clone_size: few; v_call: TRBV9; cdr3_aa: CASSVGVSGVPFEQYF; cdr3_nt: TGTGCCAGCAGCGTAGGGGTTAGCGGGGTTCCCTTCGAGCAGTACTTC
d_call: -; j_call: TRBJ1-2; clone_size: -; v_call: TRBV6-6; cdr3_aa: CASSYLPYGYTF; cdr3_nt: TGTGCCAGCAGTTACCTCCCCTATGGCTACACCTTC
d_call: TRBD1; j_call: TRBJ1-5; clone_size: -; v_call: TRBV3-1/TRBV3-2; cdr3_aa: CASSQDRDRIRPLNQPQHF; cdr3_nt: TGTGCCAGCAGCCAAGATAGGGACAGAATTCGCCCCCTGAATCAGCCCCAGCATTTT
d_call: -; j_call: TRBJ1-1; clone_size: -; v_call: TRBV6-1; cdr3_aa: CASSVPGGRANTEAFF; cdr3_nt: TGTGCCAGCAGTGTCCCCGGCGGGAGGGCGAACACTGAAGCTTTCTTT
d_call: TRBD1; j_call: TRBJ1-2; clone_size: -; v_call: TRBV11-2; cdr3_aa: CASSYPDRLLYGYTF; cdr3_nt: TGTGCCAGCAGCTACCCGGACAGGCTGCTCTATGGCTACACCTTC
d_call: -; j_call: TRBJ1-4; clone_size: -; v_call: TRBV7-9; cdr3_aa: CASQLEKLFF; cdr3_nt: TGTGCCAGCCAACTTGAAAAACTGTTTTTT